This T cell receptor beta chain came from a study of blood T cell repertoires in COVID-19. About the study: Italy, Spain and the United States were the sources of the convalescent and acute COVID-19 samples. From T cells, B-cell-depleted T cells, or PBMCs came the material, which was cDNA or gDNA.

Methods used by the authors: Reference gene primers were amplified, and this amplification served to estimate nucleated cell counts. Assay: immunoSEQ multiplex PCR; the TCRdb copy retains only in-frame clones and omits some. The V and J calls and the clone size are those of that table, but D and trimming were determined from the DNA. The sample shows 100,000 to 120,000 clones, about three quarters of them seen only once. CDR1 and CDR2 from the germline V gene are ENHRY and SYGVKD. V lost 2 bases and J lost 4, with 11 bases in between. The CDR3 runs 14 residues. This sequence originates from a woman in her 70s with acute or convalescent COVID-19. Sequencing was performed on peripheral blood. V gene TRBV10-3 combines with J gene TRBJ1-1; weak D call: TRBD1 (5 bases). CDR3 amino acids: CAISEGQGGTEAFF. The CDR3 DNA sequence: TGTGCCATCAGTGAGGGCCAGGGAGGCACTGAAGCTTTCTTT.